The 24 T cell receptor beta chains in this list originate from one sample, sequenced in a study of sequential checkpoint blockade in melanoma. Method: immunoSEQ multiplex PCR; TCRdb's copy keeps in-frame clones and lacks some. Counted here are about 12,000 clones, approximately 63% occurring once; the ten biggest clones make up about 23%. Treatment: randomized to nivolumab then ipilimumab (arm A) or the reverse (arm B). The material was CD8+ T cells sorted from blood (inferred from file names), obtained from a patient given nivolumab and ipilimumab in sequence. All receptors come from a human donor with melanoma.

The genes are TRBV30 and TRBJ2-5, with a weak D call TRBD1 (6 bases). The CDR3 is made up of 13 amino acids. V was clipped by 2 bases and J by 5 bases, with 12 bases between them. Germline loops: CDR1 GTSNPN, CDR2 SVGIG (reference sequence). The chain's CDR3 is CAWSRDNGETQYF. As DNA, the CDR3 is TGTGCCTGGAGTCGGGACAACGGGGAGACCCAGTACTTC. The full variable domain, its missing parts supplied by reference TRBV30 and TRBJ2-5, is SQTIHQWPATLVQPVGSPLSLECTVEGTSNPNLYWYRQAAGRGLQLLFYSVGIGQISSEVPQNLSASRPQDRQFILSSKKLLLSDSGFYLCAWSRDNGETQYFGPGTRLLVL.

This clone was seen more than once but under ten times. The CDR3 region has the DNA TGTGCCAGCAGCGCGGGGACCTACGACGCCTACAATGAGCAGTTCTTC. The encoded protein is CASSAGTYDAYNEQFF. The rearrangement links TRBV4-2 to TRBJ2-1; a possible D gene is TRBD2 (6 bases). Germline CDR1 and CDR2: LGHNA and YNFKEQ. This CDR3 has 16 residues. V lost 5 bases, J lost 2 bases, and 16 bases lay in between.

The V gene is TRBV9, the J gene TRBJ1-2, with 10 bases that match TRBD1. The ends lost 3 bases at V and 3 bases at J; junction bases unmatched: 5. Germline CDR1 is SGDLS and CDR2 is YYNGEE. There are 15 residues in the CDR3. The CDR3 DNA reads TGTGCCAGCAGCGGACGAGGACAGGGGGACTATGGCTACACCTTC. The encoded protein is CASSGRGQGDYGYTF.

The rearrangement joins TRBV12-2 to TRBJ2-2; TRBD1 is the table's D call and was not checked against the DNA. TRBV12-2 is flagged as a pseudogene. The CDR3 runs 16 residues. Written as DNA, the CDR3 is TGTGCAAGTCGCTTTCGGTACAGGCCGCACACCGGGGAGCTGTTTTTT. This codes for CASRFRYRPHTGELFF.

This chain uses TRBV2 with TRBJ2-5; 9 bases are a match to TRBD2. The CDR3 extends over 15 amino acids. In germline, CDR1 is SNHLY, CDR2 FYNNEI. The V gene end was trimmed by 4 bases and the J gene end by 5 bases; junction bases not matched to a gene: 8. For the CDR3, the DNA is TGTGCCAGCAGTGCTGATAGCGGGGGTTTGGAGACCCAGTACTTC. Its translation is CASSADSGGLETQYF. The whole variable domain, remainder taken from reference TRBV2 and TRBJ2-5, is EPEVTQTPSHQVTQMGQEVILRCVPISNHLYFYWYRQILGQKVEFLVSFYNNEISEKSEIFDDQFSVERPDGSNFTLKIRSTKLEDSAMYFCASSADSGGLETQYFGPGTRLLVL.

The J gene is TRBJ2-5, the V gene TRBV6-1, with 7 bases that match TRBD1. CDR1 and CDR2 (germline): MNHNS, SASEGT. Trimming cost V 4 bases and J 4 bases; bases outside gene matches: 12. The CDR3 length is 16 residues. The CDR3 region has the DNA TGTGCCAGCAGTGGTCCCTTCACAGGGGACCGAGAGACCCAGTACTTC. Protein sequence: CASSGPFTGDRETQYF.

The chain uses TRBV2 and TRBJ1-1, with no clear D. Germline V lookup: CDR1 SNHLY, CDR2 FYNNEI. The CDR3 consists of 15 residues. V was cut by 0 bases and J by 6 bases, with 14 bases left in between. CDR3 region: CASSEALGGLAEAFF. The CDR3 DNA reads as TGTGCCAGCAGTGAAGCGCTTGGAGGGTTGGCTGAAGCTTTCTTT.

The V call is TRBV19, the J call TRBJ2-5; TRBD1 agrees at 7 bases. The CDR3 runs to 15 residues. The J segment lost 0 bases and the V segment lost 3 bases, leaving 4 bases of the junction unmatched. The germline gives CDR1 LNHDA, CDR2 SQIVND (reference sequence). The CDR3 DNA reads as TGTGCCAGTAGTATCTCCGGGACAGACCAAGAGACCCAGTACTTC. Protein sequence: CASSISGTDQETQYF.

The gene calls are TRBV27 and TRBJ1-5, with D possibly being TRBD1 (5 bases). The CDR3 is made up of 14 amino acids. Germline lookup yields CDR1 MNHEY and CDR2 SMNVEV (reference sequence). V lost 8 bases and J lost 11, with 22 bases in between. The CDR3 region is CASAPGHSLGAQHF. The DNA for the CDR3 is TGTGCCAGCGCTCCTGGACACAGCCTAGGGGCCCAGCATTTT.

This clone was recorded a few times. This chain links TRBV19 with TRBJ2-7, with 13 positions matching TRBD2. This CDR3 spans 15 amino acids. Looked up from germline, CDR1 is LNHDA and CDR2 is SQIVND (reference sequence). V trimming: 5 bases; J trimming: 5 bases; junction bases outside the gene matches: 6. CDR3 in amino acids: CASSRGTSGMNEQYF. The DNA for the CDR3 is TGTGCCAGTAGTCGCGGGACTAGCGGGATGAACGAGCAGTACTTC.

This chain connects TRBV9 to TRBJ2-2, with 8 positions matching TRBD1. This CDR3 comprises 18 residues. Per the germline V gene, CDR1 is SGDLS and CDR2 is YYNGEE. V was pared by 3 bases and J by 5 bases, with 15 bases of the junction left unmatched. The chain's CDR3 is CASSAFRGQGRGTGELFF. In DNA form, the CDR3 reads TGTGCCAGCAGCGCGTTTAGAGGACAGGGTCGAGGTACCGGGGAGCTGTTTTTT.

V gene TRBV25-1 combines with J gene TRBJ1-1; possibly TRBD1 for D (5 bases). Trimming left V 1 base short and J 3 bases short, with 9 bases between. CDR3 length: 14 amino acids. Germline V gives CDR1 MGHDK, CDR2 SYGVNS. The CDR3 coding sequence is TGTGCCAGCAGTGAATTGTGGGGGGACACTGAAGCTTTCTTT. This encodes CASSELWGDTEAFF.

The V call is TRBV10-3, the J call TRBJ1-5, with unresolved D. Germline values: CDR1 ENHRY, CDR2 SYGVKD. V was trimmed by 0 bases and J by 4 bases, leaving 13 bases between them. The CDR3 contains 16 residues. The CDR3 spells CAISESMRIANQPQHF. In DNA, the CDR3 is TGTGCCATCAGTGAGTCGATGCGGATAGCAAATCAGCCCCAGCATTTT.

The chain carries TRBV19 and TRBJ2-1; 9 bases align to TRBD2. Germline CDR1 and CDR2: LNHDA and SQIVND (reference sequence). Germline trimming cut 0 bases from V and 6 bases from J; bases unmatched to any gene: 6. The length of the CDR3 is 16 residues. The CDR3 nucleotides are TGTGCCAGTAGTATAGATAGCAGCGGGAGGCCCAATGAGCAGTTCTTC. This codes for CASSIDSSGRPNEQFF.

DNA for the CDR3: TGTGCCAGCACCCCGACTAGTCGAAGCTCCTACAATGAGCAGTTCTTC. As protein: CASTPTSRSSYNEQFF. This chain uses TRBV5-4 with TRBJ2-1; tentative D call: TRBD2 (6 bases). CDR1 is SGHNT and CDR2 is YYREEE in the germline V gene (reference sequence). The CDR3 spans 16 residues. V was trimmed by 6 bases and J by 0 bases, leaving 16 bases between them.

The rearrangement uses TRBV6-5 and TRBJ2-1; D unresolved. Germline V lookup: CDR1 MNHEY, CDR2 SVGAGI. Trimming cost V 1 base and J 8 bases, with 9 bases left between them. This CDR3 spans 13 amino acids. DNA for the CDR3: TGTGCCAGCAGTTACTACTCGTTGGATGAGCAGTTCTTC. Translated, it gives CASSYYSLDEQFF.

The CDR3 region has the DNA TGTGCCAGCAGCTTCACCTTCGGGGGTCACAATGAGCAGTTCTTC. Translation: CASSFTFGGHNEQFF. The chain recombines TRBV5-4 with TRBJ2-1; tentatively, D is TRBD2 (6 bases). Trimming removed 2 bases from V and 5 bases from J, with 14 bases in between. CDR1 and CDR2 (germline): SGHNT, YYREEE (reference sequence). This CDR3 has 15 amino acids.

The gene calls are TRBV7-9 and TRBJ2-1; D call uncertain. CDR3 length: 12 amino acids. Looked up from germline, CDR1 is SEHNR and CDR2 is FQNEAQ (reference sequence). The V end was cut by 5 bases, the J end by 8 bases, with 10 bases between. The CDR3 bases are TGTGCCAGCAGCGAGGATGAGGATGAGCAGTTCTTC. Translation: CASSEDEDEQFF. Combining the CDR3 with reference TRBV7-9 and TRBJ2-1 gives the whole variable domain DTGVSQNPRHKITKRGQNVTFRCDPISEHNRLYWYRQTLGQGPEFLTYFQNEAQLEKSRLLSDRFSAERPKGSFSTLEIQRTEQGDSAMYLCASSEDEDEQFFGPGTRLTVL.

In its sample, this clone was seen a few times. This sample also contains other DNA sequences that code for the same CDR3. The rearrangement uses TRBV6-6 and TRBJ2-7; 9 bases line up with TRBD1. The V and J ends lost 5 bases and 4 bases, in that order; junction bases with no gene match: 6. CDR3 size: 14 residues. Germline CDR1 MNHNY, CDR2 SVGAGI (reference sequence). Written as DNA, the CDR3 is TGTGCCAGCAGTGCCGGGACAGGGAGGTACGAGCAGTACTTC. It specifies CASSAGTGRYEQYF.

In nucleotides, the CDR3 is TGCAGCGTAGATTACTTGACAGGGGTGACGAGCAACTATGGCTACACCTTC. As protein: CSVDYLTGVTSNYGYTF. The V call is TRBV29-1, the J call TRBJ1-2, with 8 bases matching TRBD1. Germline loops: CDR1 SQVTM, CDR2 ANQGSEA. Germline trimming cut 6 bases from V and 2 bases from J; bases unmatched to any gene: 17. There are 17 residues in the CDR3. The full variable domain, in which reference TRBV29-1 and TRBJ1-2 provide the parts outside the CDR3, is SAVISQKPSRDICQRGTSLTIQCQVDSQVTMMFWYRQQPGQSLTLIATANQGSEATYESGFVIDKFPISRPNLTFSTLTVSNMSPEDSSIYLCSVDYLTGVTSNYGYTFGSGTRLTVV.

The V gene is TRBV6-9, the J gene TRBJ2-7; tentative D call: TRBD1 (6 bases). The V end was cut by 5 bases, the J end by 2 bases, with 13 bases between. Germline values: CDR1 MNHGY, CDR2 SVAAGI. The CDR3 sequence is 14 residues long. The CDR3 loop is CASSVQGNTYEQYF. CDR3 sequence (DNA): TGTGCCAGCAGTGTTCAGGGGAACACCTACGAGCAGTACTTC.

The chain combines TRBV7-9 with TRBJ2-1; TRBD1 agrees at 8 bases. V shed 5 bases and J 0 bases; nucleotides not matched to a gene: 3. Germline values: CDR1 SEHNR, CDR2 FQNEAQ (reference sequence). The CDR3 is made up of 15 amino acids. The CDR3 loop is CASSPTGASYNEQFF. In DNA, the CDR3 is TGTGCCAGCAGCCCGACAGGGGCCTCCTACAATGAGCAGTTCTTC.

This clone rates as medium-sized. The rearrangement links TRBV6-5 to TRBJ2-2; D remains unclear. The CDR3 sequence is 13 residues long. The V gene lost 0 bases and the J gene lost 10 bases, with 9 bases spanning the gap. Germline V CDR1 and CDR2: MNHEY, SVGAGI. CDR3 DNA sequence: TGTGCCAGCAGTTACTCGAGTTTTTTGGAGCTGTTTTTT. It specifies CASSYSSFLELFF.

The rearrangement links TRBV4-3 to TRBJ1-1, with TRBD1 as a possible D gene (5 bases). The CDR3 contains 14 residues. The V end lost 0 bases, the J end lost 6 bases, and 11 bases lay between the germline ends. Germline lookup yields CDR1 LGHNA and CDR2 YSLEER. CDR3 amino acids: CASSQDGGFAEAFF. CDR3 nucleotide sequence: TGCGCCAGCAGCCAAGATGGGGGGTTCGCTGAAGCTTTCTTT.